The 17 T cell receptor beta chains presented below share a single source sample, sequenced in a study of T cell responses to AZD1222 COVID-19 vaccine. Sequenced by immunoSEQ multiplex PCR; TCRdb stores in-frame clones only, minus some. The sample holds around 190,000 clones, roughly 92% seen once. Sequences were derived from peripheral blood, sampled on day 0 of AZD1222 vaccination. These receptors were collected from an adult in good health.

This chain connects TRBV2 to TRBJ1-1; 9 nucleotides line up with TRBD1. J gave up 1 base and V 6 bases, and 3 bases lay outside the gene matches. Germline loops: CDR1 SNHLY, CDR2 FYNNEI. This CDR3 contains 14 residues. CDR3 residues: CASRATGGNTEAFF. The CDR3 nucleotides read TGTGCCAGCAGGGCGACAGGGGGGAACACTGAAGCTTTCTTT.

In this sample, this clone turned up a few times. The CDR3 nucleotides read TGTGCCAGCCCTAGCCCGGGACAGGGGATAACTTGGGGCAATCAGCCCCAGCATTTT. It encodes CASPSPGQGITWGNQPQHF. The chain has TRBV7-3 and TRBJ1-5, with 10 bases matching TRBD1. Trimming cost V 8 bases and J 2 bases; bases outside gene matches: 18. CDR1 SGHTA and CDR2 FQGTGA come from the germline V gene. The CDR3 sequence is 19 residues long.

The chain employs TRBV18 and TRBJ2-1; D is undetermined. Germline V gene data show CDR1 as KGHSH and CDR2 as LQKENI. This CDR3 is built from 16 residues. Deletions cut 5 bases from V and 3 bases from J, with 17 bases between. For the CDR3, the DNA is TGTGCCAGCTCAACAACTGGACGGGTAAGCTACAATGAGCAGTTCTTC. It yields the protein CASSTTGRVSYNEQFF.

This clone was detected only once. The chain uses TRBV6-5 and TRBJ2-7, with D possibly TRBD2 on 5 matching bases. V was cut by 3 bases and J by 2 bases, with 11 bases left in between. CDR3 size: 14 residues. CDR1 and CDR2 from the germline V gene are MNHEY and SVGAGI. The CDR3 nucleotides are TGTGCCAGCAGTTATGAGGGAATCCCCTACGAGCAGTACTTC. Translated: CASSYEGIPYEQYF.

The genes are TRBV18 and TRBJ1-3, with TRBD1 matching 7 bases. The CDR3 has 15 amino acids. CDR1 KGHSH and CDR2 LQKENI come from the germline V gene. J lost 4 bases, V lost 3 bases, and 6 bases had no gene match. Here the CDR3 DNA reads TGTGCCAGCTCACCCAATACAGGGGACGGAAACACCATATATTTT. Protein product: CASSPNTGDGNTIYF.

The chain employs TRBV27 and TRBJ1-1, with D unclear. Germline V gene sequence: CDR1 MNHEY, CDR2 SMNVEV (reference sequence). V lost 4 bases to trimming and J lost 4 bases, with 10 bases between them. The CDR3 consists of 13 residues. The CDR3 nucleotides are TGTGCCAGCAGTTCCCCCCCCGGCACTGAAGCTTTCTTT. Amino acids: CASSSPPGTEAFF.

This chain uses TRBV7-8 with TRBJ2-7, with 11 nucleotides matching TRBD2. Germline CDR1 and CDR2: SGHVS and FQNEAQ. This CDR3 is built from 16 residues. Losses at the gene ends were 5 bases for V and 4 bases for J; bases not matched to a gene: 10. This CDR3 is CASSRQSSGGAYEQYF. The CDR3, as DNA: TGTGCCAGCAGCCGACAAAGTAGCGGGGGGGCGTACGAGCAGTACTTC.

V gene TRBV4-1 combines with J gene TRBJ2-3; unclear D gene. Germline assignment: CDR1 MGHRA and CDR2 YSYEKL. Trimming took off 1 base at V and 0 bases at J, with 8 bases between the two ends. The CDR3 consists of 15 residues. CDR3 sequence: CASSQVGLSTDTQYF. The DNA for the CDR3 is TGCGCCAGCAGCCAAGTAGGGCTCAGCACAGATACGCAGTATTTT.

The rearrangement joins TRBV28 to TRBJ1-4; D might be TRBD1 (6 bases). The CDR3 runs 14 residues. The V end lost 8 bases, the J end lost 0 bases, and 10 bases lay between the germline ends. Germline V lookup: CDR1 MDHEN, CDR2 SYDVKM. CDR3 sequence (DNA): TGTGCCAGCCGGGGGCATGCAACTAATGAAAAACTGTTTTTT. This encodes CASRGHATNEKLFF.

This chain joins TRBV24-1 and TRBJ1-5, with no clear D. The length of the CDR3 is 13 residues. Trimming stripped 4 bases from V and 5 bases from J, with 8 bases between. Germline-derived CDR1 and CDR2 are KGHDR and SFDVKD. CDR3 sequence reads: CATSDRGDQPQHF. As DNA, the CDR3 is TGTGCCACCAGTGACCGAGGTGATCAGCCCCAGCATTTT.

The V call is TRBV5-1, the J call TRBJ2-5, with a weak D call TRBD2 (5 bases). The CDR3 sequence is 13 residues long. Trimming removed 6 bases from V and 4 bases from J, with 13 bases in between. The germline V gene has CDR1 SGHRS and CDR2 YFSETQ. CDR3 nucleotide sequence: TGCGCCAGCAATAGAGGTGAGGGAGAGACCCAGTACTTC. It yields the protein CASNRGEGETQYF.

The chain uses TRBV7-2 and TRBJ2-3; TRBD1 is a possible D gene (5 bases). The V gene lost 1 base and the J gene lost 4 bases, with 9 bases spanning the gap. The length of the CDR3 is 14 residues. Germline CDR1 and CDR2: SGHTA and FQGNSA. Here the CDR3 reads CASSLGWGPDTQYF. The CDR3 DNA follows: TGTGCCAGCAGCTTAGGATGGGGCCCAGATACGCAGTATTTT.

This CDR3 is CASSQGGGANEQFF. In DNA, the CDR3 is TGTGCCAGCAGCCAGGGCGGGGGGGCCAATGAGCAGTTCTTC. The chain uses TRBV5-4 and TRBJ2-1; 9 bases agree with TRBD2. The CDR3 sequence is 14 residues long. J was trimmed by 6 bases and V by 4 bases; bases with no gene match: 5. CDR1 SGHNT and CDR2 YYREEE come from the germline V gene (reference sequence).

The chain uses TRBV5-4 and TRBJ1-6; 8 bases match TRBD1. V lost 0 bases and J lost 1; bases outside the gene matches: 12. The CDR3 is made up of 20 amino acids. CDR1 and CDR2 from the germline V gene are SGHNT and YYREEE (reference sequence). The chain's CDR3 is CASSLGTQGAKGSYNSPLHF. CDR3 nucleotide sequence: TGTGCCAGCAGCTTGGGTACGCAGGGGGCTAAAGGATCCTATAATTCACCCCTCCACTTT.

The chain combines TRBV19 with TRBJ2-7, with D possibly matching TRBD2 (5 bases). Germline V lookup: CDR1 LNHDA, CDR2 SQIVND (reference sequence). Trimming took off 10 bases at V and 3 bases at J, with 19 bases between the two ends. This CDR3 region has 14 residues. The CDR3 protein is CATEGFWRRYEQYF. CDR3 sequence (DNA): TGTGCCACAGAGGGATTTTGGCGGCGCTACGAGCAGTACTTC.

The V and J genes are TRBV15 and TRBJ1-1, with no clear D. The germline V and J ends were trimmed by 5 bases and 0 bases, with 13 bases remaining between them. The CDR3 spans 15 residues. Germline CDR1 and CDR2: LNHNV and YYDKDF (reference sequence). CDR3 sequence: CATSFRIGVNTEAFF. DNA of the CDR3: TGTGCCACCAGCTTCCGGATCGGGGTGAACACTGAAGCTTTCTTT.

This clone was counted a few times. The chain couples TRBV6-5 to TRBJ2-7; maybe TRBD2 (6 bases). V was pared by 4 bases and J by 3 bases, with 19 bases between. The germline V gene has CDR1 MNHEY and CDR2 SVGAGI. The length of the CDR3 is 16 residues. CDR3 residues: CASSSGLGNRNYEQYF. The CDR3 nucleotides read TGTGCCAGCAGTTCGGGACTCGGGAACAGGAACTACGAGCAGTACTTC.